This T cell receptor (beta chain) is drawn from a study of T cell responses to AZD1222 COVID-19 vaccine. Pooling of second doses given at about 4 or about 12 weeks was done. Assay used: immunoSEQ multiplex PCR; TCRdb lists only in-frame clones, some missing. The data hold some 74,000 clones, with about nine tenths observed a single time. Of note for this clone: The antigen is undetermined.

V shed 6 bases, J shed 4 bases, and the junction held 9 bases outside the gene matches. Germline loops: CDR1 MNHEY, CDR2 SVGAGI. The CDR3 runs to 15 residues. Study-level points and caveats: Baseline serology detected seropositivity in only six AZD1222 recipients. Close to half of spike-specific TCRs reportedly recognize unmutated variant regions.

This rearrangement joins TRBV6-5 to TRBJ2-7, with TRBD1 matching over 10 bases. The material sequenced was peripheral blood, taken 28 days after the second AZD1222 dose. This TCR was sampled from an adult who received the AZD1222 COVID-19 vaccine. The CDR3 nucleotides read TGTGCCAGCAGACCTTTTGACAGGGGGCAGTACGAGCAGTACTTC. Translated, it gives CASRPFDRGQYEQYF.